Presented here are 17 T cell receptor beta chains from one specimen sequenced in a study of blood T cell repertoires in COVID-19. Clones were sequenced by immunoSEQ multiplex PCR, and TCRdb holds only the in-frame ones, with some missing. The sample holds some 180,000 clones, around 85% seen once. Source material: PBMCs or T cells enriched from blood (not recorded which). These receptor sequences come from a man aged 40-49 years who had recovered from COVID-19.

The gene calls are TRBV24-1 and TRBJ2-1; 9 nucleotides align to TRBD1. The germline V gene has CDR1 KGHDR and CDR2 SFDVKD. The length of the CDR3 is 16 residues. J was trimmed by 3 bases and V by 2 bases; bases with no gene match: 4. CDR3 bases: TGTGCCACCAGTGATTCACAGGGGGCCAACTACAATGAGCAGTTCTTC. Its translation is CATSDSQGANYNEQFF.

This chain connects TRBV7-3 to TRBJ2-3, with 10 bases fitting TRBD1. V trimming: 4 bases; J trimming: 9 bases; junction bases outside the gene matches: 4. Germline lookup yields CDR1 SGHTA and CDR2 FQGTGA. The CDR3 totals 13 residues. The CDR3 loop is CASSYGTGDTQYF. The CDR3 nucleotides read TGTGCCAGCAGCTACGGGACAGGGGACACGCAGTATTTT.

The rearrangement links TRBV3-1 (or the pseudogene TRBV3-2) to TRBJ1-2; TRBD1 aligns across 10 bases. Germline CDR1 LGHDT, CDR2 YNNKEL (reference sequence). The V and J ends lost 3 bases and 7 bases, in that order; junction bases with no gene match: 8. The CDR3 contains 15 residues. CDR3 in amino acids: CASSQGTGVRSGYTF. The CDR3 bases are TGTGCCAGCAGCCAGGGGACAGGGGTAAGAAGTGGCTACACCTTC.

This clone appeared a few times. This chain connects TRBV11-2 to TRBJ1-6; D perhaps matches TRBD1 (6 bases). CDR1 SGHAT and CDR2 FQNNGV come from the germline V gene. The CDR3 extends over 15 amino acids. The V and J ends lost 0 bases and 10 bases respectively, with 13 bases between them. The CDR3 DNA sequence: TGTGCCAGCAGCTTAGATTCGGGCAGGGGATCACCCCTCCACTTT. This codes for CASSLDSGRGSPLHF.

The chain links TRBV2 to TRBJ2-7; 9 bases are a match to TRBD1. Germline-derived CDR1 and CDR2 are SNHLY and FYNNEI. This CDR3 has 16 residues. J lost 1 base, V lost 3 bases, and 7 bases had no gene match. In DNA, the CDR3 is TGTGCCAGCAGTGAGTGGGGGGACAGGGAGTCCTACGAGCAGTACTTC. The encoded protein is CASSEWGDRESYEQYF.

This clone was seen a few times. The V gene is TRBV15, the J gene TRBJ2-2; tentatively, D is TRBD1 (5 bases). The CDR3 runs to 17 residues. Germline lookup yields CDR1 LNHNV and CDR2 YYDKDF (reference sequence). Trimming pared 0 bases from V and 6 bases from J, leaving 17 bases between. The CDR3 DNA reads as TGTGCCACCAGCAGAGATCAGGGAATGAGGTCCGCCGGGGAGCTGTTTTTT. This encodes CATSRDQGMRSAGELFF.

The chain carries TRBV3-1 (or the pseudogene TRBV3-2) and TRBJ2-7, with unresolved D. V was cut by 4 bases and J by 0 bases, with 10 bases left in between. Germline CDR1 reads LGHDT; CDR2 reads YNNKEL (reference sequence). The CDR3 length is 14 residues. This chain's CDR3 is CASSRQASSYEQYF. CDR3 in DNA: TGTGCCAGCAGCCGGCAGGCGTCCTCCTACGAGCAGTACTTC.

This sequence joins TRBV24-1 and TRBJ1-3; 7 positions match TRBD1. Germline V gives CDR1 KGHDR, CDR2 SFDVKD. The CDR3 consists of 16 residues. Trimming cost V 2 bases and J 2 bases; bases outside gene matches: 5. This CDR3 is CATSDSTGAAGNTIYF. The CDR3, as DNA: TGTGCCACCAGTGATTCCACAGGGGCGGCTGGAAACACCATATATTTT.

The J gene is TRBJ2-7, the V gene TRBV20-1; 7 bases map to TRBD2. This CDR3 has 13 residues. Germline V gene data show CDR1 as DFQATT and CDR2 as SNEGSKA (reference sequence). The junction had 3 bases not matched to a gene; V was cut back by 3 bases and J by 1 base. The CDR3 region has the DNA TGCAGTGCTAGTTCGGGGGGATCCTACGAGCAGTACTTC. The encoded protein is CSASSGGSYEQYF.

This clone was found once. V is TRBV6-5 and J is TRBJ1-2; D is unclear. Germline V CDR1 and CDR2: MNHEY, SVGAGI. V lost 0 bases and J 1 base, leaving 9 bases between the germline ends. There are 15 residues in the CDR3. The CDR3: CASSYSAGINYGYTF. The CDR3 bases are TGTGCCAGCAGTTACTCGGCAGGAATTAACTATGGCTACACCTTC.

CDR3 sequence: CASKGQGAVKNIQYF. The CDR3 bases are TGTGCCAGCAAAGGACAGGGGGCGGTCAAAAACATTCAGTACTTC. The chain employs TRBV27 and TRBJ2-4; 11 positions agree with TRBD1. The V gene's germline CDR1 is MNHEY and CDR2 SMNVEV (reference sequence). Trimming removed 7 bases from V and 3 bases from J; junction bases left unmatched: 5. The CDR3 length is 15 residues.

The V gene is TRBV9, the J gene TRBJ2-6; TRBD1 matches at 9 bases. V shed 0 bases, J shed 2 bases, and the junction held 6 bases outside the gene matches. The CDR3 runs to 18 residues. Germline loops: CDR1 SGDLS, CDR2 YYNGEE. CDR3 sequence (DNA): TGTGCCAGCAGCGTAGCGGGACAGGGTTTCACTGGGGCCAACGTCCTGACTTTC. Translation gives CASSVAGQGFTGANVLTF.

The V call is TRBV6-6, the J call TRBJ1-5, with D tentatively TRBD1 (5 bases). V lost 7 bases to trimming and J lost 6 bases, with 16 bases between them. In germline, CDR1 is MNHNY, CDR2 SVGAGI (reference sequence). This CDR3 region has 14 residues. CDR3 amino acids: CASTSAGGGQPQHF. The DNA for the CDR3 is TGTGCCAGCACCTCTGCAGGCGGGGGTCAGCCCCAGCATTTT.

This chain links TRBV24-1 with TRBJ2-7, with TRBD1 matching over 7 bases. Losses at the gene ends were 3 bases for V and 6 bases for J; bases not matched to a gene: 4. The germline V gene encodes CDR1 KGHDR and CDR2 SFDVKD. The CDR3 covers 13 residues. CDR3 coding DNA: TGTGCCACCAGTGATAGGACAGGAACCGAGCAGTACTTC. Amino acids: CATSDRTGTEQYF.

This clone was observed a single time. The rearrangement uses TRBV18 and TRBJ2-2; D is ambiguous. Germline CDR1 and CDR2: KGHSH and LQKENI. V lost 2 bases, J lost 2 bases, and 9 bases lay in between. This CDR3 region has 15 residues. In nucleotides, the CDR3 is TGTGCCAGCTCACCATTGGCCGATAACACCGGGGAGCTGTTTTTT. Translated, it gives CASSPLADNTGELFF.

The chain uses TRBV14 and TRBJ2-1, with 7 positions matching TRBD2. The CDR3 contains 12 residues. From germline, CDR1 is SGHDN and CDR2 FVKESK. V gave up 6 bases and J gave up 16 bases; unmatched junction bases: 12. The CDR3 region is CASSQAAGRVFF. The DNA of the CDR3 is TGTGCCAGCAGTCAGGCAGCGGGAAGAGTATTCTTC.

The genes are TRBV27 and TRBJ1-1; 7 bases are shared with TRBD1. V gave up 3 bases and J gave up 5 bases; unmatched junction bases: 9. Germline CDR1 reads MNHEY; CDR2 reads SMNVEV (reference sequence). CDR3 length: 15 amino acids. The CDR3 reads CASSLTSRGTTEAFF. CDR3 sequence (DNA): TGTGCCAGCAGTTTGACAAGCAGGGGGACAACTGAAGCTTTCTTT.